These 5 T cell receptor beta chains came from one sample sequenced in a study of blood T cell repertoires in COVID-19. Sequenced by immunoSEQ multiplex PCR; TCRdb stores in-frame clones only, minus some. The data contain 200,000 to 250,000 clones, 65% to 85% of them singletons. The sample consisted of peripheral blood. All receptors come from a woman in her thirties or forties with active or convalescent COVID-19.

J is TRBJ1-2 and V is TRBV29-1; TRBD1 matches 7 bases. CDR1 and CDR2 (germline): SQVTM, ANQGSEA. The CDR3 has 13 residues. The V gene end was trimmed by 7 bases and the J gene end by 0 bases; junction bases not matched to a gene: 5. CDR3 DNA: TGCAGCGCCGGGGACAGTACTAACTATGGCTACACCTTC. This codes for CSAGDSTNYGYTF.

This chain uses TRBV30 with TRBJ2-1; 8 bases are shared with TRBD1. The CDR3 is made up of 12 amino acids. Losses at the gene ends were 1 base for V and 10 bases for J; bases not matched to a gene: 3. Germline V gene sequence: CDR1 GTSNPN, CDR2 SVGIG (reference sequence). The CDR3 region has the DNA TGTGCCTGGAGTGCCACAGGGGGGGAGCAGTTCTTC. It is translated as CAWSATGGEQFF.

This clone was counted a single time. The chain has TRBV2 and TRBJ1-2; tentative D call: TRBD1 (6 bases). This CDR3 region has 13 residues. Trimming shortened V by 10 bases and J by 1 base, and 13 bases separated the two germline ends. The germline CDR1 and CDR2 sequences are SNHLY and FYNNEI. CDR3 sequence: CATLDRLNYGYTF. For the CDR3, the DNA is TGTGCCACCCTAGACAGGCTTAACTATGGCTACACCTTC. Full variable domain (remainder filled in from reference TRBV2 and TRBJ1-2): EPEVTQTPSHQVTQMGQEVILRCVPISNHLYFYWYRQILGQKVEFLVSFYNNEISEKSEIFDDQFSVERPDGSNFTLKIRSTKLEDSAMYFCATLDRLNYGYTFGSGTRLTVV.

The gene calls are TRBV6-5 and TRBJ2-5, with 13 bases that match TRBD2. The CDR3 spans 16 residues. The germline V gene has CDR1 MNHEY and CDR2 SVGAGI. Unmatched junction bases numbered 1, after V lost 0 bases and J lost 3 bases. CDR3 residues: CASSYSGTSGKETQYF. CDR3 nucleotide sequence: TGTGCCAGCAGTTACTCTGGGACTAGCGGGAAAGAGACCCAGTACTTC.

This clone turned up a few times. As DNA, the CDR3 is TGTGCCAGCAGTTCCGATGGAGGGGGCGGTGAAGCTTTCTTT. Translation: CASSSDGGGGEAFF. The genes are TRBV6-6 and TRBJ1-1; 7 bases line up with TRBD1. V was pared by 4 bases and J by 7 bases, with 9 bases of the junction left unmatched. The CDR3 covers 14 residues. CDR1 is MNHNY and CDR2 is SVGAGI in the germline V gene (reference sequence).